This is a list of T cell receptor beta chains from one sample in a study of cytomegalovirus exposure and HLA in healthy donors. TCRdb keeps only in-frame clones here, not all; method: immunoSEQ multiplex PCR. The table lists some 140,000 clones, about 76% of them singletons. Sequenced: PBMCs. Every receptor here comes from a female donor in good health and CMV-seronegative. Each CDR3 is given with its conserved first and last residue.

V	J	CDR3
TRBV30	TRBJ1-6	CAWRSWTSRTLHF
TRBV5-1	TRBJ2-1	CASTFHTGRNFNEQFF
TRBV2	TRBJ2-4	CASRRLAGGTDIQYF
TRBV15	TRBJ1-5	CATSKDRGNQPQHF
TRBV2	TRBJ2-3	CASSGGGDTQYF
TRBV27	TRBJ2-7	CASSFSGGAGEQYF
TRBV11-1	TRBJ2-7	CASSPRQGAMNEQYF
TRBV6-6	TRBJ1-4	CASSPTATNEKLFF
TRBV9	TRBJ1-2	CASSTQITYGYTF
TRBV30	TRBJ2-7	CAWSVRDRTYEQYF
TRBV29-1	TRBJ2-5	CSFRETSGSEETQYF
TRBV30	TRBJ2-7	CAWRPGNSYEQYF
TRBV6-6	TRBJ1-1	CASSYGTGIESEAFF
TRBV10-3	TRBJ2-3	CAISESFSRQESTDMQYF
TRBV29-1	TRBJ1-1	CSVDRELTEAFF
TRBV5-1	TRBJ2-1	CASTSPRGSDNEQFF
TRBV2	TRBJ1-4	CASSADRGEKLFF
TRBV10-3	TRBJ2-7	CAISESNSSPYEQYF
TRBV18	TRBJ2-2	CASSPRDKYTGELFF
TRBV6-4	TRBJ1-2	CASSVRTGGGNGYTF
TRBV5-4	TRBJ1-2	CASSAGQEANYGYTF
TRBV5-4	TRBJ2-7	CASSPAGAPYEQYF
TRBV6-5	TRBJ2-7	CASSKKYSSSYEQYF
TRBV7-9	TRBJ2-1	CASSLASNEQFF
TRBV5-1	TRBJ2-7	CASSLDQRALYEQYF
TRBV14	TRBJ2-7	CASSPLNGGQGYEQYF
TRBV7-2	TRBJ2-1	CASSPNMDEQFF
TRBV6-1	TRBJ2-3	CASSGTGEPDTQYF
TRBV19	TRBJ2-3	CASSIQAGGYTQYF
TRBV28	TRBJ2-3	CASSLVGGGTSTDTQYF
TRBV5-6	TRBJ2-5	CASSPTGWSRETQYF
TRBV5-1	TRBJ1-2	CASSPSFQNYGYTF
TRBV9	TRBJ1-2	CASSPRDSSYGYTF
TRBV30	TRBJ2-3	CAWSVLPLDTDTQYF
TRBV5-6	TRBJ2-1	CASRKQGERQFF
TRBV19	TRBJ2-7	CASSIGTAYEQYF
TRBV9	TRBJ1-5	CASSSRDRGPSEPQHF
TRBV28	TRBJ1-2	CASSLSGYGYTF
TRBV15	TRBJ1-1	CATSSPTDSTNTEAFF
TRBV30	TRBJ2-2	CAWSVGLADTGELFF
TRBV30	TRBJ1-2	CAWSVGQNYGYTF
TRBV27	TRBJ2-5	CASRVRVWETQYF
TRBV7-2	TRBJ1-5	CASSLMDRFSQPQHF
TRBV2	TRBJ1-4	CASRGGEKLFF
TRBV28	TRBJ2-7	CASSGRGTEQYF
TRBV19	TRBJ1-6	CASSTQGGDSPLHF
TRBV6-5	TRBJ2-2	CAISREVPGELFF
TRBV5-4	TRBJ2-7	CASSPGPRKEQYF
TRBV29-1	TRBJ1-2	CSARDSTNYGYTF
TRBV28	TRBJ2-5	CAVMRGGVKTQYF
TRBV15	TRBJ2-5	CATSRPRGTGDQETQYF
TRBV4-2	TRBJ1-4	CASSQVPGLVEKLFF
TRBV5-1	TRBJ1-1	CASRGGRGNTEAFF
TRBV10-3	TRBJ1-1	CAINPDRAGTEAFF
TRBV7-9	TRBJ2-6	CASSIPGQGAPGANVLTF
TRBV7-9	TRBJ1-5	CASSLGAGTGSNQPQHF
TRBV19	TRBJ2-7	CASSVGQGYEQYF